Following are 18 T cell receptor beta chains from one sample sequenced in a study of regulatory T cells in long-lasting Graves disease. In building TCR beta libraries, iRepertoire HTBI primers were used together with Arm-PCR of CDR3 regions. One entry per CDR3 protein, called by TCRdb with MiXCR from the multiplex PCR reads. The profile shows almost 450,000 distinct CDR3 sequences, over 15% of them singletons. Documented time point: newly diagnosed GD, antithyroid drugs for less than 3 months. With RNA extracted from PBMCs as input, the TCR library was made. The sample was also linked to a second study, of T cells in Graves' hyperthyroidism and ophthalmopathy.

The sample consisted of peripheral blood mononuclear cells (PBMCs), taken at new diagnosis, from a patient treated with antithyroid drugs. All receptors come from a woman in her 30s with Graves disease.

The rearrangement joins TRBV18 to TRBJ1-1; D possibly corresponds to TRBD1 (6 bases). From germline, CDR1 is KGHSH and CDR2 LQKENI. The CDR3 covers 14 residues. Trimming removed 3 bases from V and 3 bases from J, with 11 bases in between. Written as DNA, the CDR3 is TGTGCCAGCTCACCCCGGGGGCACGACACTGAAGCTTTCTTT. It yields the protein CASSPRGHDTEAFF.

This clonotype was seen ten or more times. The chain has TRBV5-1 and TRBJ1-1; D not resolved. V shed 4 bases and J shed 4 bases, with 11 bases lying between them. The V gene's germline CDR1 is SGHRS and CDR2 YFSETQ. This CDR3 is 13 amino acids long. The CDR3 region has the DNA TGCGCCAGCAGCCCGTACAGCAGCACTGAAGCTTTCTTT. Translation: CASSPYSSTEAFF.

This clonotype showed up many times. V and J are TRBV20-1 and TRBJ2-7, with 7 nucleotides matching TRBD1. There are 14 residues in the CDR3. CDR1 is DFQATT, CDR2 SNEGSKA, per germline (reference sequence). J lost 0 bases, V lost 3 bases, and 5 bases had no gene match. CDR3 in amino acids: CSARARDSSYEQYF. CDR3 sequence (DNA): TGCAGTGCTAGGGCCCGGGACAGCTCCTACGAGCAGTACTTC.

This clonotype was seen ten or more times. The V gene is TRBV12-3 or TRBV12-4, the J gene TRBJ2-1, with 8 nucleotides matching TRBD1. The CDR3 runs to 14 residues. With 7 bases clipped from V and 5 bases from J, the junction kept 7 bases outside the gene matches. The CDR3 region is CASTWTGWDNEQFF. CDR3 nucleotides: TGTGCCAGCACCTGGACAGGGTGGGACAATGAGCAGTTCTTC.

This clonotype was found many times. The chain carries TRBV3-1 and TRBJ2-7, with D maybe TRBD2 (6 bases). The V end lost 0 bases, the J end lost 3 bases, and 12 bases lay between the germline ends. The CDR3 loop spans 15 amino acids. CDR1 is LGHDT, CDR2 YNNKEL, per germline (reference sequence). The CDR3 loop reads CASSQEGTAIYEQYF. CDR3 nucleotides: TGTGCCAGCAGCCAAGAAGGGACTGCCATCTACGAGCAGTACTTC.

V is TRBV13 and J is TRBJ1-3; D uncertain. The germline V gene encodes CDR1 PRHDT and CDR2 FYEKMQ (reference sequence). Trimming left V 5 bases short and J 0 bases short, with 11 bases between. The CDR3 has 15 amino acids. CDR3 amino acids: CASSVSGFSGNTIYF. CDR3 bases: TGTGCCAGCAGCGTCTCAGGCTTCTCTGGAAACACCATATATTTT.

The table lists this clonotype with many counts. V gene TRBV20-1 combines with J gene TRBJ2-3; possible D gene TRBD1, 6 bases. This CDR3 contains 13 residues. Germline CDR1 and CDR2: DFQATT and SNEGSKA (reference sequence). Trimming removed 5 bases at V and 3 bases at J, with 12 bases between. DNA of the CDR3: TGCAGTGCTTCTCGGACAGATACAGATACGCAGTATTTT. Its translation is CSASRTDTDTQYF.

This rearrangement joins TRBV3-1 to TRBJ2-2; 9 bases match TRBD1. Per germline, CDR1 LGHDT and CDR2 YNNKEL (reference sequence). With 6 bases clipped from V and 3 bases from J, the junction kept 8 bases outside the gene matches. The length of the CDR3 is 16 residues. The CDR3, as DNA: TGTGCCAGCAGAGCCTGGACAGGGGTGGACACCGGGGAGCTGTTTTTT. Translation: CASRAWTGVDTGELFF.

This clonotype was picked up many times. This chain links TRBV18 with TRBJ2-1, with D possibly called TRBD1 or TRBD2 (6 bases each). CDR1 is KGHSH and CDR2 is LQKENI in the germline V gene. The CDR3 has 14 amino acids. V lost 3 bases to trimming and J lost 5 bases, with 11 bases between them. The CDR3 sequence is CASSPGGRDNEQFF. The CDR3 region has the DNA TGTGCCAGCTCACCCGGGGGCCGAGACAATGAGCAGTTCTTC.

This clonotype showed up just a few times. The chain recombines TRBV24-1 with TRBJ1-5; D remains ambiguous. Germline assignment: CDR1 KGHDR and CDR2 SFDVKD. Between the trimmed V and J ends, which lost 4 bases and 8 bases, there was a span of 14 bases. The CDR3 is 14 residues long. CDR3 protein: CATSEGGTLEPQHF. CDR3 coding DNA: TGTGCCACCAGTGAAGGCGGAACCCTCGAGCCCCAGCATTTT.

At least ten counts were recorded for this clonotype. The V and J genes are TRBV2 and TRBJ2-1; TRBD2 aligns across 9 bases. The CDR3 totals 14 residues. Unmatched junction bases numbered 11, after V lost 3 bases and J lost 14 bases. Germline V lookup: CDR1 SNHLY, CDR2 FYNNEI. The CDR3 loop is CASSDSGGGAWEFF. The CDR3 nucleotides are TGTGCCAGCAGTGATAGTGGCGGGGGGGCCTGGGAGTTCTTC.

Ten or more counts support this clonotype. The chain is built from TRBV11-2 and TRBJ1-3, with no clear D. Germline V gene sequence: CDR1 SGHAT, CDR2 FQNNGV. The CDR3 sequence is 13 residues long. V dropped 5 bases and J dropped 5 bases, with 10 bases sitting between them. CDR3 loop: CASSPGIRNTIYF. CDR3 DNA: TGTGCCAGCAGCCCCGGGATCCGAAACACCATATATTTT. Supplemented by reference TRBV11-2 and TRBJ1-3, the full variable domain reads EAGVAQSPRYKIIEKRQSVAFWCNPISGHATLYWYQQILGQGPKLLIQFQNNGVVDDSQLPKDRFSAERLKGVDSTLKIQPAKLEDSAVYLCASSPGIRNTIYFGEGSWLTVV.

This clonotype was observed a few times. The chain employs TRBV4-3 and TRBJ1-2; 9 bases fit TRBD1. J lost 8 bases, V lost 4 bases, and 8 bases had no gene match. The CDR3 is 14 residues long. Germline CDR1 LGHNA, CDR2 YSLEER. The CDR3 reads CASSPSRDRDGYTF. The CDR3 region has the DNA TGCGCCAGCAGCCCGTCCCGGGACAGGGACGGCTACACCTTC.

This clonotype appeared many times. This sequence joins TRBV28 and TRBJ2-1; the D gene is possibly TRBD2 (5 bases). The V gene's germline CDR1 is MDHEN and CDR2 SYDVKM. CDR3 length equals 17 residues. Trimming left V 5 bases short and J 3 bases short, with 20 bases between. In nucleotides, the CDR3 is TGTGCCAGCAGTCGCTCTGGGTGGGGAGAGGGCTACAATGAGCAGTTCTTC. Amino acid sequence: CASSRSGWGEGYNEQFF.

The CDR3 sequence: CASSVPKGKDTQYF. The CDR3 coding sequence is TGTGCCAGCAGCGTACCCAAGGGAAAAGATACGCAGTATTTT. V usage is TRBV7-9 and J usage is TRBJ2-3, with D unclear. Per the germline V gene, CDR1 is SEHNR and CDR2 is FQNEAQ (reference sequence). The V and J ends lost 5 bases and 5 bases respectively, with 14 bases between them. The CDR3 is 14 residues long.

With regard to this clonotype: A much larger clone lies one base from this, so it may be a read error. The chain recombines TRBV20-1 with TRBJ2-7, with 10 bases lining up with TRBD2. This CDR3 region has 15 residues. CDR1 is DFQATT and CDR2 is SNEGSKA in the germline V gene (reference sequence). As DNA, the CDR3 is TGCAGTGCTAGAGGCCTAGCGGGAGTTTCTTACGAGCGGTACTTC. Residues: CSARGLAGVSYERYF.

The chain uses TRBV7-2 and TRBJ1-1; D gene ambiguous. V lost 7 bases and J 1 base, leaving 13 bases between the germline ends. This CDR3 is 14 amino acids long. Germline CDR1 is SGHTA and CDR2 is FQGNSA. The DNA for the CDR3 is TGTGCCAGCACCCCGGGCCACCGGAACACTGAAGCTTTCTTT. Translated, it gives CASTPGHRNTEAFF.

This clonotype has at least ten counts. The chain carries TRBV7-8 and TRBJ2-1; TRBD2 matches at 12 bases. V lost 5 bases, J lost 10 bases, and 9 bases stayed unmatched. CDR1 is SGHVS, CDR2 FQNEAQ, per germline. The CDR3 runs to 15 residues. CDR3 sequence (DNA): TGTGCCAGCAGCCCAAACGGACTAGCGGGAAACGAGCAGTTCTTC. This encodes CASSPNGLAGNEQFF.